The 18 T cell receptor beta chains in this list originate from one sample, sequenced in a study of blood T cell repertoires in COVID-19. Sequencing was performed with immunoSEQ multiplex PCR; in TCRdb, only in-frame clones are kept and a portion is missing. The repertoire holds a few hundred thousand clones, with 75% to 90% as singletons. What was sequenced was peripheral blood. The receptor set was obtained from a human donor in a cohort sampled during active COVID-19.

V usage is TRBV7-2 and J usage is TRBJ2-3; no clear D gene. The CDR3 totals 18 residues. CDR1 is SGHTA, CDR2 FQGNSA, per germline. Trimming stripped 5 bases from V and 0 bases from J, with 21 bases between. The CDR3 DNA sequence: TGTGCCAGCAGCCTAAATTATGTTCAACCTACTAGCACAGATACGCAGTATTTT. Residues: CASSLNYVQPTSTDTQYF.

A remark on this clone: The same CDR3 also results from other DNA sequences found in this sample. The chain has TRBV5-1 and TRBJ2-7, with D tentatively TRBD2 (6 bases). Deletions cut 0 bases from V and 2 bases from J, with 9 bases between. The CDR3 is 14 amino acids. Germline-derived CDR1 and CDR2 are SGHRS and YFSETQ. CDR3 in DNA: TGCGCCAGCAGCTTGGAAGGAGGGACCTACGAGCAGTACTTC. Translated, it gives CASSLEGGTYEQYF.

This clone has a handful of counts. The chain couples TRBV30 to TRBJ2-5; maybe TRBD2 (5 bases). The CDR3 loop spans 11 amino acids. CDR1 GTSNPN and CDR2 SVGIG come from the germline V gene (reference sequence). With 5 bases removed from V and 5 bases from J, the gap between germline ends came to 9 bases. The CDR3 loop reads CAWGSGETQYF. Written as DNA, the CDR3 is TGTGCCTGGGGGTCGGGGGAGACCCAGTACTTC.

The J gene is TRBJ2-7, the V gene TRBV14, with 10 positions matching TRBD2. J was trimmed by 1 base and V by 5 bases; bases with no gene match: 8. CDR3 size: 16 residues. Germline CDR1 reads SGHDN; CDR2 reads FVKESK. The CDR3 sequence is CASSAKLAGLSYEQYF. The CDR3 coding sequence is TGTGCCAGCAGCGCGAAACTAGCGGGGCTTTCCTACGAGCAGTACTTC.

The genes are TRBV19 and TRBJ1-5; 11 bases match TRBD1. J gave up 2 bases and V 8 bases, and 17 bases lay outside the gene matches. The CDR3 has 19 amino acids. Germline loops: CDR1 LNHDA, CDR2 SQIVND (reference sequence). The CDR3 protein is CASGDSGTGGIIRNQPQHF. In DNA, the CDR3 is TGTGCCAGTGGGGACTCCGGGACAGGGGGAATTATTCGCAATCAGCCCCAGCATTTT. Complete variable domain (other parts from reference TRBV19 and TRBJ1-5): DGGITQSPKYLFRKEGQNVTLSCEQNLNHDAMYWYRQDPGQGLRLIYYSQIVNDFQKGDIAEGYSVSREKKESFPLTVTSAQKNPTAFYLCASGDSGTGGIIRNQPQHFGDGTRLSIL.

The chain couples TRBV5-6 to TRBJ1-4; 7 bases line up with TRBD1. The germline CDR1 and CDR2 sequences are SGHDT and YYEEEE. V trimming: 7 bases; J trimming: 8 bases; junction bases outside the gene matches: 14. The CDR3 spans 15 residues. The DNA for the CDR3 is TGTGCCAGCCGCGAACAGTACAGGGGTGACGAAAAACTGTTTTTT. Its translation is CASREQYRGDEKLFF.

V usage is TRBV5-4 and J usage is TRBJ2-7; 8 bases match TRBD1. The CDR3 is 14 residues long. The V segment lost 4 bases and the J segment 3 bases; nucleotides outside the gene matches: 6. CDR1 and CDR2 from the germline V gene are SGHNT and YYREEE (reference sequence). The CDR3 loop is CASSPRTGNYEQYF. The CDR3, as DNA: TGTGCCAGCAGCCCGAGGACAGGGAACTACGAGCAGTACTTC.

The chain joins TRBV4-3 to TRBJ2-1; D is possibly TRBD2 (5 bases). The ends were cut back, 0 bases at V and 15 bases at J, with 15 bases in the middle. The CDR3 is 13 residues long. CDR1 and CDR2 from the germline V gene are LGHNA and YSLEER. The CDR3 DNA is TGCGCCAGCAGCCAAGAGAGAGGGCAAGCTCCGTTCTTC. Encoded protein: CASSQERGQAPFF.

V gene TRBV5-1 combines with J gene TRBJ2-1; 8 nucleotides line up with TRBD2. V lost 6 bases, J lost 10 bases, and 15 bases stayed unmatched. CDR1 is SGHRS, CDR2 YFSETQ, per germline. This CDR3 comprises 15 residues. CDR3 nucleotide sequence: TGCGCCAGCACTCTTGCGGGAGGTTCCCGGTCGGAGCAGTTCTTC. It encodes CASTLAGGSRSEQFF. The entire variable domain, with the rest obtained from reference TRBV5-1 and TRBJ2-1, is as follows: KAGVTQTPRYLIKTRGQQVTLSCSPISGHRSVSWYQQTPGQGLQFLFEYFSETQRNKGNFPGRFSGRQFSNSRSEMNVSTLELGDSALYLCASTLAGGSRSEQFFGPGTRLTVL.

CDR3 nucleotide sequence: TGTGCCAGAACCATTGGGGAGGGCGCGGAAGCTTTCTTT. This translates into CARTIGEGAEAFF. This sequence joins TRBV5-3 and TRBJ1-1; D remains unclear. TRBV5-3 belongs to the ORF category, with a function that is uncertain. This CDR3 spans 13 amino acids. The V and J ends lost 6 bases and 8 bases respectively, with 17 bases between them.

The rearrangement uses TRBV5-1 and TRBJ2-1; tentatively, D is TRBD2 (7 bases). V lost 3 bases and J 8 bases, leaving 24 bases between the germline ends. This CDR3 has 17 amino acids. CDR1 and CDR2 from the germline V gene are SGHRS and YFSETQ. The CDR3 protein is CASSSPQGRENLYEQFF. As DNA, the CDR3 is TGCGCCAGCAGCTCGCCTCAGGGGCGGGAGAATCTATATGAGCAGTTCTTC.

The gene calls are TRBV4-3 and TRBJ2-3; 7 nucleotides agree with TRBD2. This CDR3 is 16 amino acids long. V was pared by 5 bases and J by 4 bases, with 12 bases of the junction left unmatched. Germline CDR1 LGHNA, CDR2 YSLEER. The CDR3 loop is CASSFGGGGLSDTQYF. CDR3 DNA: TGCGCCAGCAGCTTTGGTGGGGGGGGGTTATCAGATACGCAGTATTTT.

The rearrangement joins TRBV20-1 to TRBJ1-2; a possible D gene is TRBD1 (6 bases). CDR1 DFQATT and CDR2 SNEGSKA come from the germline V gene (reference sequence). The V gene lost 6 bases and the J gene lost 12 bases, with 14 bases spanning the gap. This CDR3 spans 10 amino acids. CDR3 sequence: CSAIGTINTF. CDR3 sequence (DNA): TGCAGTGCCATCGGGACAATTAACACCTTC.

V and J are TRBV6-5 and TRBJ1-2, with D perhaps TRBD1 (5 bases). CDR3 length: 13 amino acids. Germline CDR1 and CDR2: MNHEY and SVGAGI. Trimming took 4 bases from V and 2 from J, leaving 8 bases between them. CDR3 in DNA: TGTGCCAGCAGTTCGACAGTAAACTATGGCTACACCTTC. It specifies CASSSTVNYGYTF.

This clone was detected once. The chain is built from TRBV3-1 (or the pseudogene TRBV3-2) and TRBJ2-3; TRBD1 might be the D (6 bases). CDR1 is LGHDT, CDR2 YNNKEL, per germline (reference sequence). The CDR3 runs 15 residues. The germline V and J ends were trimmed by 1 base and 2 bases, with 10 bases remaining between them. In DNA, the CDR3 is TGTGCCAGCAGCCAAGTATCAGGGGTCACAGATACGCAGTATTTT. As protein: CASSQVSGVTDTQYF.

V gene TRBV18 combines with J gene TRBJ2-3; 11 bases are shared with TRBD2. This CDR3 is built from 16 residues. From germline, CDR1 is KGHSH and CDR2 LQKENI. After removal of 3 bases from V and 2 bases from J, the junction contained 4 bases not matched to a gene. The CDR3 is CASSPQTSGNTDTQYF. The CDR3 region has the DNA TGTGCCAGCTCACCTCAGACTAGCGGGAACACAGATACGCAGTATTTT.

V and J are TRBV4-3 and TRBJ2-6; 12 bases line up with TRBD1. CDR3 length: 19 residues. Trimming took 0 bases from V and 4 from J; bases not matched to a gene: 7. Germline CDR1 is LGHNA and CDR2 is YSLEER. CDR3 bases: TGCGCCAGCAGCCAAGAACCGGGACAGGGGGCGGTCGGGGCCAACGTCCTGACTTTC. Residues: CASSQEPGQGAVGANVLTF.

Points on this clone: Distinct nucleotide sequences in the sample also encode this CDR3. The chain links TRBV12-3 or TRBV12-4 to TRBJ1-2; no clear D gene. V was cut by 3 bases and J by 6 bases, with 5 bases left in between. This CDR3 is 11 amino acids long. DNA for the CDR3: TGTGCCAGCAGTTTGAGGGATGGCTACACCTTC. Its protein is CASSLRDGYTF.